Here is one T cell receptor beta chain with its context. The antigen is unknown. This entry is derived from a study of OX40 agonist ivuxolimab in advanced cancers. In the study overall: People who had prior anti-PD-1, anti-PD-L1 or anti-CTLA-4 therapy could take part, and under 45% had some.

CDR1 and CDR2 (germline): SGHRS, YFSETQ. The length of the CDR3 is 14 residues. Between the trimmed V and J ends, which lost 3 bases and 2 bases, there was a span of 8 bases. Findings and caveats of the study: Expanded peripheral T cells had an undetermined antigen specificity.

Sequencing was performed with immunoSEQ multiplex PCR; in TCRdb, only in-frame clones are kept and a portion is missing. The sample shows 70,000 or so clones, about nine tenths of them seen only once. This material consisted of CD4+ or CD8+ T cells sorted from blood, taken in a trial of the OX40 agonist ivuxolimab. This TCR was sampled from an adult with an advanced solid tumor such as melanoma, head and neck, liver or kidney cancer. The rearrangement uses TRBV5-1 and TRBJ2-2; D is ambiguous. CDR3 amino acids: CASSWQANTGELFF. The CDR3, as DNA: TGCGCCAGCAGCTGGCAGGCAAACACCGGGGAGCTGTTTTTT.